The rows below give T cell receptor beta chains drawn from one sample of a study of molecular identifiers for immune sequencing clone quantification. TCRdb used MiXCR to reprocess the PCR reads, holding one entry per CDR3 protein. Of fewer than 350,000 distinct CDR3 sequences in the sample, 24% are singletons; the top ten hold about 0.73%. The source material was naive CD8+ T cells from blood, with Jurkat cell RNA spiked in. These TCRs come from a human donor in good health. Some libraries in this study had Jurkat cell RNA spiked in. Each CDR3 is given without its conserved first and last residue. The order of the fields is V gene, CDR3 length, D gene, CDR3 protein. D genes are given only for firm matches.

TRBV9	9	-	TSSARYEQY
TRBV14	11	-	ASSQGQKISAF
TRBV14	12	-	ASSQGGQPYEQY
TRBV10-3	12	-	AISELGSNTEAF
TRBV7-9	16	TRBD1	ASSLLGQGISGANVLT
TRBV5-6	11	-	ASSLEISYEQY
TRBV5-3	12	-	ASIWGWSLDTQY
TRBV11-2	12	-	ASSLERVDNEQF
TRBV29-1	9	-	SGLDDYEQY
TRBV10-2	13	-	ASSEDWGLGQPQH
TRBV7-6	13	-	ASSFQGSSYNEQF
TRBV5-5	11	-	ASSQDLHTEAF
TRBV4-1	13	-	ASSQEVRDLLGYT
TRBV28	14	TRBD1	ASSLAGTGYFYGYT
TRBV9	12	-	ASSVESGSEEQF